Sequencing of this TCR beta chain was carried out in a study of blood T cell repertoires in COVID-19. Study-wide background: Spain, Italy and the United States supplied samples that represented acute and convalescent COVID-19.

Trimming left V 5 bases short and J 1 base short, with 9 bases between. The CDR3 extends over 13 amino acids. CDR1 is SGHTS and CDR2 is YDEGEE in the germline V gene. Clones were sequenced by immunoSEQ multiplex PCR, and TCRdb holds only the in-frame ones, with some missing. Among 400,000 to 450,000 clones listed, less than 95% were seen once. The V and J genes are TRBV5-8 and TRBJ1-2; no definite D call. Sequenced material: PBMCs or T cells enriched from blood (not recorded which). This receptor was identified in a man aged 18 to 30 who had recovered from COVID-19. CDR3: CASRQPNNYGYTF. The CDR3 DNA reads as TGTGCCAGCAGACAGCCAAATAACTATGGCTACACCTTC.